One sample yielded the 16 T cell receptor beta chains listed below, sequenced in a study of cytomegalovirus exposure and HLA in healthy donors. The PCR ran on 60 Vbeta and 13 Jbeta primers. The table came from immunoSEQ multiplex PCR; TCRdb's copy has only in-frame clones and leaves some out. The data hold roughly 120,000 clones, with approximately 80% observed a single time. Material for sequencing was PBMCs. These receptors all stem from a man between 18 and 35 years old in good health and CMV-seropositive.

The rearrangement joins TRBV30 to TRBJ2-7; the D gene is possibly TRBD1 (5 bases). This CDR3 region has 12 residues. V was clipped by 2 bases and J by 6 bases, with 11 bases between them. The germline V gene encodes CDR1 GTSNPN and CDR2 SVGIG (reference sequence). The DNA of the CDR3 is TGTGCCTGGAGTCAAGGGGCCGGCGAGCAGTACTTC. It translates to CAWSQGAGEQYF.

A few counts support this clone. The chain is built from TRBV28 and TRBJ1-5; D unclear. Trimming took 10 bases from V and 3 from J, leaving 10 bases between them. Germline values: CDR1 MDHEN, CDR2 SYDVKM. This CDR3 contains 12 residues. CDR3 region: CATLNNNQPQHF. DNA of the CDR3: TGTGCCACTCTTAACAACAATCAGCCCCAGCATTTT. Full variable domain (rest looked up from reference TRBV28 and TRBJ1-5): DVKVTQSSRYLVKRTGEKVFLECVQDMDHENMFWYRQDPGLGLRLIYFSYDVKMKEKGDIPEGYSVSREKKERFSLILESASTNQTSMYLCATLNNNQPQHFGDGTRLSIL.

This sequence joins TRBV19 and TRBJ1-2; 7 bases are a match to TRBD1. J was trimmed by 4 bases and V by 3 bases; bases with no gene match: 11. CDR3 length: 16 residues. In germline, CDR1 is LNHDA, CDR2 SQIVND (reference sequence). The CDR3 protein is CASSIGQVGAGYGYTF. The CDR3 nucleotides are TGTGCCAGTAGTATCGGACAGGTTGGGGCCGGCTATGGCTACACCTTC.

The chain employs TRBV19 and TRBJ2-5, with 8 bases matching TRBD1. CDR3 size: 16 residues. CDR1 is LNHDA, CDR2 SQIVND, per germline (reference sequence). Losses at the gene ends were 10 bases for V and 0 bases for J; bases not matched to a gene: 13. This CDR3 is CATANVWDRNQETQYF. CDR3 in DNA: TGTGCCACCGCGAATGTGTGGGACAGGAACCAAGAGACCCAGTACTTC.

The CDR3 coding sequence is TGCGCCAGCAGCCAAGATCAACAGGGGACGGAGACCCAGTACTTC. Translated, it gives CASSQDQQGTETQYF. The V call is TRBV4-1, the J call TRBJ2-5, with 7 nucleotides matching TRBD1. J gave up 5 bases and V 0 bases, and 6 bases lay outside the gene matches. Germline-derived CDR1 and CDR2 are MGHRA and YSYEKL. The CDR3 runs to 15 residues.

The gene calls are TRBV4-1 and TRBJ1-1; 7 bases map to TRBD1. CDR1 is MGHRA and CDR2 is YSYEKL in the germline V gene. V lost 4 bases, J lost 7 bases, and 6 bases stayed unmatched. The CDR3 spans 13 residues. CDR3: CASSLKTGSEAFF. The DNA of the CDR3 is TGCGCCAGCAGCCTAAAGACAGGGAGTGAAGCTTTCTTT.

CDR3 in amino acids: CASSMELNTEAFF. Here the CDR3 DNA reads TGTGCCAGTAGTATGGAGCTGAACACTGAAGCTTTCTTT. The rearrangement uses TRBV19 and TRBJ1-1; no firm D call. V shed 3 bases and J shed 0 bases, with 5 bases lying between them. CDR1 and CDR2 (germline): LNHDA, SQIVND (reference sequence). The CDR3 loop spans 13 amino acids.

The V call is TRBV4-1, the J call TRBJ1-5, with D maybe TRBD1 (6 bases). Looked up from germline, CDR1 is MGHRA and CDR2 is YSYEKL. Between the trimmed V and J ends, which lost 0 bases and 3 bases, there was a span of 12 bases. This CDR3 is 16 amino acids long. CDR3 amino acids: CASSQELRTANQPQHF. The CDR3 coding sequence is TGCGCCAGCAGCCAAGAACTCCGGACAGCCAATCAGCCCCAGCATTTT.

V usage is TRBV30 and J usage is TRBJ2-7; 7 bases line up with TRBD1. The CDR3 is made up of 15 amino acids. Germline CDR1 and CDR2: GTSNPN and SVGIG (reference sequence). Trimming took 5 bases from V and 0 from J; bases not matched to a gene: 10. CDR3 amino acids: CAWHTTGKTSYEQYF. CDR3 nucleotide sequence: TGTGCCTGGCACACGACAGGGAAGACCTCCTACGAGCAGTACTTC.

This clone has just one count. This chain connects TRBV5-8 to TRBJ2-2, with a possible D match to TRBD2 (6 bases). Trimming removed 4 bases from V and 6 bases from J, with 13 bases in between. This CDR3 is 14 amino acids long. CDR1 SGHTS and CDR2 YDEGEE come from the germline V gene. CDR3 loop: CASSTPGEAGELFF. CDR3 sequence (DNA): TGTGCCAGCAGCACTCCGGGGGAAGCCGGGGAGCTGTTTTTT.

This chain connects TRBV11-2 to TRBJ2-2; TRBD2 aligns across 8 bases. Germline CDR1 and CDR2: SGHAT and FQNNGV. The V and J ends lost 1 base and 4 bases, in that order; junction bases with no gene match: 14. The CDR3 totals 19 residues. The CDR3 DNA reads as TGTGCCAGCAGCTTAGTTCCTTCGGTTCTAGCGGGTTTCACCGGGGAGCTGTTTTTT. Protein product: CASSLVPSVLAGFTGELFF. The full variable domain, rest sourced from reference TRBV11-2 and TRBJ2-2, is EAGVAQSPRYKIIEKRQSVAFWCNPISGHATLYWYQQILGQGPKLLIQFQNNGVVDDSQLPKDRFSAERLKGVDSTLKIQPAKLEDSAVYLCASSLVPSVLAGFTGELFFGEGSRLTVL.

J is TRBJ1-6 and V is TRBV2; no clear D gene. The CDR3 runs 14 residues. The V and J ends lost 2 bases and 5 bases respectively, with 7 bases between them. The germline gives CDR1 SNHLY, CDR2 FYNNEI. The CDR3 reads CASSEYPDNSPLHF. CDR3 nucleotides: TGTGCCAGCAGTGAATATCCTGATAATTCACCCCTCCACTTT.

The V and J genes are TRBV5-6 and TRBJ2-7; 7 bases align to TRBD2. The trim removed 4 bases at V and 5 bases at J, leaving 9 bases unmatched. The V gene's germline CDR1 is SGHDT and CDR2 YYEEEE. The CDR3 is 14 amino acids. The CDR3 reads CASSPTVAGDEQYF. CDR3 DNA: TGTGCCAGCAGCCCGACGGTAGCGGGCGACGAGCAGTACTTC.

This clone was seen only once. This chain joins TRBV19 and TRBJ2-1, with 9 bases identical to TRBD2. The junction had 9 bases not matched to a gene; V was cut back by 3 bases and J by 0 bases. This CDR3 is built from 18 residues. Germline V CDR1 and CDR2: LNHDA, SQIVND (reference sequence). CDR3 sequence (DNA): TGTGCCAGTAGTATCGCTAGCGGGACGGTAAGCTCCTACAATGAGCAGTTCTTC. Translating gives CASSIASGTVSSYNEQFF.

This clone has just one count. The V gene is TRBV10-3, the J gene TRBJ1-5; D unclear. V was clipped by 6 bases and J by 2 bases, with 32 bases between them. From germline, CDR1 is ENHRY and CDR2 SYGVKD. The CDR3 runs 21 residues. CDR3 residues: CAISSIIHPGKLIIRNQPQHF. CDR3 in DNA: TGTGCCATCAGCTCCATTATCCATCCGGGAAAGCTCATTATCCGCAATCAGCCCCAGCATTTT.

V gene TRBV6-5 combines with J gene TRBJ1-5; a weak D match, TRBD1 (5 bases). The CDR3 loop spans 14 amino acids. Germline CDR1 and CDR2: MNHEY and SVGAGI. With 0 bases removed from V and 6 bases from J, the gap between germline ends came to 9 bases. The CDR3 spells CASSYSLGGQPQHF. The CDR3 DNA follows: TGTGCCAGCAGTTACTCCTTGGGGGGTCAGCCCCAGCATTTT.